The 20 T cell receptor beta chains in this list originate from one sample, sequenced in a study of shared clonotypes between healthy human individuals. Clones were sequenced by immunoSEQ multiplex PCR, and TCRdb holds only the in-frame ones, with some missing. This sample carries over a million clones, around 95% of them seen once, and the ten largest clones take roughly 1.2%. The sequencing input was naive CD4+ T cells sorted from blood. The subset denotes: CD45RA+ positively selected. Source of these receptors: a man under 40 in good health.

The chain joins TRBV18 to TRBJ1-1; the D is unclear. This CDR3 region has 16 residues. Germline assignment: CDR1 KGHSH and CDR2 LQKENI. Trimming left V 2 bases short and J 1 base short, with 14 bases between. DNA of the CDR3: TGTGCCAGCTCACCAACCCCCGGTTGGGGGAACACTGAAGCTTTCTTT. Translating it yields CASSPTPGWGNTEAFF. Based on the CDR3 plus reference TRBV18 and TRBJ1-1, the full variable domain is NAGVMQNPRHLVRRRGQEARLRCSPMKGHSHVYWYRQLPEEGLKFMVYLQKENIIDESGMPKERFSAEFPKEGPSILRIQQVVRGDSAAYFCASSPTPGWGNTEAFFGQGTRLTVV.

This chain uses TRBV5-6 with TRBJ2-7, with 7 bases that match TRBD1. The ends lost 4 bases at V and 6 bases at J; junction bases unmatched: 4. This CDR3 has 12 amino acids. CDR1 SGHDT and CDR2 YYEEEE come from the germline V gene. DNA of the CDR3: TGTGCCAGCAGCCGTGACAGGGCCGAGCAGTACTTC. Amino acid sequence: CASSRDRAEQYF.

The V call is TRBV11-1, the J call TRBJ2-7; the D gene is possibly TRBD1 (6 bases). The CDR3 has 15 amino acids. CDR1 and CDR2 (germline): SGHAT, FQDESV (reference sequence). V was clipped by 5 bases and J by 4 bases, with 18 bases between them. The CDR3 DNA reads TGTGCCAGCAGCGTAAATCCGGGACACCTATACGAGCAGTACTTC. Translating gives CASSVNPGHLYEQYF.

The chain uses TRBV2 and TRBJ2-1, with TRBD2 matching 8 bases. Looked up from germline, CDR1 is SNHLY and CDR2 is FYNNEI. There are 17 residues in the CDR3. V shed 3 bases and J 7 bases; nucleotides not matched to a gene: 14. Here the CDR3 reads CASSDRHSGIQRNEQFF. As DNA, the CDR3 is TGTGCCAGCAGTGATAGGCATAGCGGGATTCAAAGGAATGAGCAGTTCTTC.

J is TRBJ2-3 and V is TRBV4-3; 9 bases fit TRBD2. The CDR3 runs to 17 residues. Looked up from germline, CDR1 is LGHNA and CDR2 is YSLEER. The V segment lost 0 bases and the J segment 0 bases; nucleotides outside the gene matches: 4. CDR3 nucleotides: TGCGCCAGCAGCCAAGAAGGGGCGGGAGGGAGCACAGATACGCAGTATTTT. Encoded protein: CASSQEGAGGSTDTQYF.

The chain recombines TRBV27 with TRBJ2-1; tentatively, D is TRBD2 (6 bases). The V gene lost 5 bases and the J gene lost 2 bases, with 13 bases spanning the gap. Germline CDR1 MNHEY, CDR2 SMNVEV (reference sequence). This CDR3 comprises 15 residues. The CDR3 region is CASSRAGTPYNEQFF. In DNA form, the CDR3 reads TGTGCCAGCAGTCGGGCCGGGACTCCCTACAATGAGCAGTTCTTC.

The chain links TRBV28 to TRBJ2-7; D could derive from TRBD1 or TRBD2 (6 bases each). Trimming shortened V by 7 bases and J by 3 bases, and 13 bases separated the two germline ends. The CDR3 loop spans 13 amino acids. CDR1 is MDHEN, CDR2 SYDVKM, per germline. The CDR3 bases are TGTGCCAGCAATGAGGGGGGCTTCTACGAGCAGTACTTC. Its translation is CASNEGGFYEQYF.

The chain is built from TRBV4-2 and TRBJ1-1, with D possibly TRBD1 on 5 matching bases. Germline CDR1 LGHNA, CDR2 YNFKEQ. V lost 0 bases, J lost 10 bases, and 12 bases lay in between. The CDR3 loop spans 13 amino acids. The CDR3 DNA is TGTGCCAGCAGCCAAGATCGGCAGGGACCAGCTTTCTTT. Protein sequence: CASSQDRQGPAFF.

The chain recombines TRBV7-6 with TRBJ2-3; no firm D call. V was trimmed by 5 bases and J by 0 bases, leaving 9 bases between them. The germline gives CDR1 SGHVS, CDR2 FNYEAQ. The CDR3 runs to 14 residues. The CDR3 protein is CASSTTSSTDTQYF. CDR3 DNA sequence: TGTGCCAGCAGCACTACCTCTAGCACAGATACGCAGTATTTT.

The chain recombines TRBV5-6 with TRBJ2-7; TRBD1 matches at 9 bases. The germline V gene has CDR1 SGHDT and CDR2 YYEEEE. The CDR3 contains 15 residues. V trimming: 1 base; J trimming: 0 bases; junction bases outside the gene matches: 2. CDR3 coding DNA: TGTGCCAGCAGCTTGTGGGACAGGGACTCCTACGAGCAGTACTTC. Its protein product is CASSLWDRDSYEQYF.

The chain uses TRBV9 and TRBJ2-1; 8 nucleotides align to TRBD2. V lost 3 bases and J lost 4; bases outside the gene matches: 9. The CDR3 runs to 16 residues. CDR1 and CDR2 (germline): SGDLS, YYNGEE. CDR3 nucleotide sequence: TGTGCCAGCAGCGCCCGGGGGGGGGCGTGGTACAATGAGCAGTTCTTC. Its protein product is CASSARGGAWYNEQFF.

The chain carries TRBV7-2 and TRBJ2-2, with D perhaps TRBD2 (6 bases). The CDR3 runs to 15 residues. In germline, CDR1 is SGHTA, CDR2 FQGNSA. V was clipped by 6 bases and J by 2 bases, with 13 bases between them. For the CDR3, the DNA is TGTGCCAGCAGATCCCCGGGACTCAACACCGGGGAGCTGTTTTTT. Its translation is CASRSPGLNTGELFF.

The chain is built from TRBV6-4 and TRBJ2-3; D remains ambiguous. The length of the CDR3 is 11 residues. V lost 0 bases and J lost 6, with 1 base in between. Germline V gene data show CDR1 as MRHNA and CDR2 as SNTAGT. The CDR3: CASSDSDTQYF. CDR3 bases: TGTGCCAGCAGTGACTCTGATACGCAGTATTTT.

This clone was found once. The chain is built from TRBV29-1 and TRBJ2-1; 10 bases fit TRBD2. Trimming took 7 bases from V and 2 from J; bases not matched to a gene: 8. This CDR3 is built from 15 residues. Germline V gene sequence: CDR1 SQVTM, CDR2 ANQGSEA. The CDR3 loop reads CSASGSLEAYNEQFF. The DNA of the CDR3 is TGCAGCGCTAGCGGGAGCCTCGAGGCCTACAATGAGCAGTTCTTC.

The chain has TRBV19 and TRBJ2-2; 7 bases are shared with TRBD2. Trimming cost V 8 bases and J 5 bases; bases outside gene matches: 8. This CDR3 contains 14 residues. Germline CDR1 reads LNHDA; CDR2 reads SQIVND (reference sequence). CDR3 in DNA: TGTGCCAGTTCTGGAGCGGGACCGACCGGGGAGCTGTTTTTT. Its protein product is CASSGAGPTGELFF. The full variable domain, with the rest looked up from reference TRBV19 and TRBJ2-2, is DGGITQSPKYLFRKEGQNVTLSCEQNLNHDAMYWYRQDPGQGLRLIYYSQIVNDFQKGDIAEGYSVSREKKESFPLTVTSAQKNPTAFYLCASSGAGPTGELFFGEGSRLTVL.

The chain joins TRBV19 to TRBJ1-1; unclear D gene. V was trimmed by 3 bases and J by 5 bases, leaving 10 bases between them. Per germline, CDR1 LNHDA and CDR2 SQIVND (reference sequence). This CDR3 has 13 amino acids. The CDR3 nucleotides read TGTGCCAGTAGTATGGGCGGCCGTACTGAAGCTTTCTTT. Its translation: CASSMGGRTEAFF.

The V gene is TRBV10-3, the J gene TRBJ2-2; possibly TRBD1 for D (5 bases). This CDR3 comprises 14 residues. The germline V and J ends were trimmed by 2 bases and 3 bases, with 7 bases remaining between them. Germline CDR1 is ENHRY and CDR2 is SYGVKD. The CDR3 DNA is TGTGCCATCAGTGAGAGCAGGGACACCGGGGAGCTGTTTTTT. The encoded protein is CAISESRDTGELFF.

V usage is TRBV6-5 and J usage is TRBJ2-7; D not resolved. V lost 6 bases to trimming and J lost 4 bases, with 13 bases between them. CDR3 size: 13 residues. Germline V lookup: CDR1 MNHEY, CDR2 SVGAGI. The CDR3 DNA is TGTGCCAGCAGGGGTTACCAATTGTACGAGCAGTACTTC. Translation: CASRGYQLYEQYF.

CDR3 in amino acids: CASSFLLAGLADTQYF. The CDR3 DNA is TGTGCCAGCAGTTTTCTCCTAGCGGGATTGGCAGATACGCAGTATTTT. The rearrangement uses TRBV27 and TRBJ2-3; TRBD2 matches 9 bases. V shed 3 bases and J 4 bases; nucleotides not matched to a gene: 8. Per the germline V gene, CDR1 is MNHEY and CDR2 is SMNVEV (reference sequence). This CDR3 is built from 16 residues.

The rearrangement links TRBV7-9 to TRBJ1-4; a possible D gene is TRBD1 (5 bases). Germline lookup yields CDR1 SEHNR and CDR2 FQNEAQ (reference sequence). The CDR3 sequence is 16 residues long. V was shortened by 5 bases and J by 8 bases, with 21 bases between the two germline ends. CDR3 sequence: CASSPLFRVEGEKLFF. The CDR3 nucleotides read TGTGCCAGCAGCCCCCTATTCAGGGTGGAGGGAGAAAAACTGTTTTTT.